Sequencing of this T cell receptor (beta chain) was carried out in a study of T cell responses to AZD1222 COVID-19 vaccine. Notes on the study in general: Researchers report vaccine-associated CD4 TCRs spanning spike, with dominance at 160-218 and 743-854. White British donors predominated, females outnumbered males, and clonal diversity was possibly underestimated.

As for this clone: The antigen is undetermined.

The method was immunoSEQ multiplex PCR; TCRdb's version includes in-frame clones alone and lacks a portion of them. The table has some 58,000 clones, 60% to 80% seen once. Germline V gene data show CDR1 as MDHEN and CDR2 as SYDVKM. CDR3 length: 19 amino acids. Trimming removed 4 bases from V and 4 bases from J; junction bases left unmatched: 17. This specimen was peripheral blood, taken 28 days after the second AZD1222 dose. The clonotype originates from an adult who received the AZD1222 COVID-19 vaccine. The V gene is TRBV28, the J gene TRBJ2-7; TRBD2 agrees at 12 bases. This CDR3 reads CASSYSMGLAGLWDYEQYF. CDR3 nucleotide sequence: TGTGCCAGCAGTTACTCCATGGGACTAGCGGGTCTCTGGGATTACGAGCAGTACTTC. The full variable domain, its missing parts supplied by reference TRBV28 and TRBJ2-7, is DVKVTQSSRYLVKRTGEKVFLECVQDMDHENMFWYRQDPGLGLRLIYFSYDVKMKEKGDIPEGYSVSREKKERFSLILESASTNQTSMYLCASSYSMGLAGLWDYEQYFGPGTRLTVT.